The 32 T cell receptor beta chains listed next were all sequenced from one sample in a study of blood T cell repertoires in COVID-19. Clones were sequenced by immunoSEQ multiplex PCR, and TCRdb holds only the in-frame ones, with some missing. The sample contains roughly 200,000 clones, 75% to 90% of which appear only once. The sample comprised PBMCs or T cells enriched from blood (not recorded which). These receptor sequences come from a woman aged 40 to 55 with acute COVID-19.

This clone was observed once. This chain uses TRBV7-2 with TRBJ2-5, with D maybe TRBD2 (5 bases). There are 15 residues in the CDR3. Germline CDR1 is SGHTA and CDR2 is FQGNSA. The germline V and J ends were trimmed by 1 base and 8 bases, with 17 bases remaining between them. CDR3 protein: CASSLGGSGLLTQYF. The CDR3 nucleotides read TGTGCCAGCAGCTTAGGTGGCAGCGGATTACTTACCCAGTACTTC.

J is TRBJ1-4 and V is TRBV2; the match to TRBD1 covers 11 bases. This CDR3 has 17 amino acids. CDR1 SNHLY and CDR2 FYNNEI come from the germline V gene. V dropped 1 base and J dropped 6; count of bases not matched to a gene: 7. The DNA of the CDR3 is TGTGCCAGCAGTGAAGAAGGACAGGGGGCGGCCGATGAAAAACTGTTTTTT. Translation: CASSEEGQGAADEKLFF.

The chain uses TRBV5-5 and TRBJ1-6, with D possibly matching TRBD1 (5 bases). The V end was cut by 0 bases, the J end by 0 bases, with 10 bases between. Germline V gene data show CDR1 as SGHKS and CDR2 as YYEKEE (reference sequence). The CDR3 consists of 17 residues. This CDR3 reads CASSLVGGGSYNSPLHF. CDR3 nucleotide sequence: TGTGCCAGCAGCTTGGTGGGGGGGGGCTCCTATAATTCACCCCTCCACTTT.

The chain uses TRBV9 and TRBJ1-2, with TRBD1 identical over 7 bases. After removal of 0 bases from V and 13 bases from J, the junction contained 9 bases not matched to a gene. Germline CDR1 SGDLS, CDR2 YYNGEE. The CDR3 has 13 residues. DNA for the CDR3: TGTGCCAGCAGCGTAGCAGGGGGTCCAGGTCTCACCTTC. Translation: CASSVAGGPGLTF.

This chain connects TRBV6-5 to TRBJ1-1; 7 nucleotides align to TRBD1. The CDR3 loop spans 14 amino acids. V shed 5 bases, J shed 5 bases, and the junction held 8 bases outside the gene matches. Germline lookup yields CDR1 MNHEY and CDR2 SVGAGI. The CDR3 DNA reads as TGTGCCAGCAGTCTACAGGGACAGAGGACTGAAGCTTTCTTT. Its translation: CASSLQGQRTEAFF.

The V call is TRBV4-2, the J call TRBJ2-7, with TRBD2 as a possible D gene (6 bases). The CDR3 extends over 16 amino acids. Trimming removed 0 bases from V and 1 base from J, with 13 bases in between. CDR1 LGHNA and CDR2 YNFKEQ come from the germline V gene. CDR3 sequence reads: CASSQESLAESYEQYF. DNA of the CDR3: TGTGCCAGCAGCCAAGAGTCGTTAGCGGAATCCTACGAGCAGTACTTC.

V is TRBV4-2 and J is TRBJ2-1, with D perhaps matching TRBD2 (5 bases). Between the trimmed V and J ends, which lost 3 bases and 4 bases, there was a span of 13 bases. Germline CDR1 reads LGHNA; CDR2 reads YNFKEQ. The CDR3 runs to 15 residues. The CDR3 sequence is CASSQVPGIYNEQFF. CDR3 sequence (DNA): TGTGCCAGCAGCCAGGTACCGGGAATTTACAATGAGCAGTTCTTC.

The gene calls are TRBV14 and TRBJ2-7; 11 nucleotides agree with TRBD2. Germline V gives CDR1 SGHDN, CDR2 FVKESK. V was clipped by 1 base and J by 6 bases; unmatched bases: 5. This CDR3 spans 15 amino acids. The CDR3 protein is CASSQAVAGGREQYF. CDR3 DNA: TGTGCCAGCAGCCAAGCGGTAGCGGGAGGGCGCGAGCAGTACTTC.

The chain links TRBV5-1 to TRBJ2-7; TRBD1 agrees at 7 bases. The germline gives CDR1 SGHRS, CDR2 YFSETQ. V lost 2 bases to trimming and J lost 2 bases; unmatched junction nucleotides: 4. The CDR3 contains 14 residues. In DNA, the CDR3 is TGCGCCAGCAGCTTACCGGGACAGACCTACGAGCAGTACTTC. It encodes CASSLPGQTYEQYF. Together with reference TRBV5-1 and TRBJ2-7, the CDR3 gives the full variable domain: KAGVTQTPRYLIKTRGQQVTLSCSPISGHRSVSWYQQTPGQGLQFLFEYFSETQRNKGNFPGRFSGRQFSNSRSEMNVSTLELGDSALYLCASSLPGQTYEQYFGPGTRLTVT.

V and J are TRBV3-1 (or the pseudogene TRBV3-2) and TRBJ2-1, with D perhaps matching TRBD2 (6 bases). V lost 5 bases, J lost 8 bases, and 19 bases lay in between. CDR1 is LGHDT and CDR2 is YNNKEL in the germline V gene (reference sequence). The CDR3 totals 15 residues. CDR3 residues: CASSGGRGHEYEQFF. The CDR3, as DNA: TGTGCCAGCAGCGGTGGGCGGGGTCATGAATATGAGCAGTTCTTC.

This clone was detected a few times. The chain couples TRBV29-1 to TRBJ1-2, with TRBD1 matching over 11 bases. Losses at the gene ends were 0 bases for V and 6 bases for J; bases not matched to a gene: 3. CDR1 is SQVTM and CDR2 is ANQGSEA in the germline V gene. The CDR3 consists of 14 residues. CDR3 amino acids: CSVEDWGQGDGYTF. Here the CDR3 DNA reads TGCAGCGTTGAAGACTGGGGACAGGGGGATGGCTACACCTTC.

As to this clone: The same CDR3 can be traced to other DNA sequences in this sample. This sequence joins TRBV5-4 and TRBJ2-7; TRBD1 aligns across 7 bases. CDR1 and CDR2 from the germline V gene are SGHNT and YYREEE (reference sequence). The CDR3 covers 13 residues. J was trimmed by 1 base and V by 4 bases; bases with no gene match: 2. This chain's CDR3 is CASSPGQSYEQYF. The CDR3 DNA reads TGTGCCAGCAGCCCGGGACAGTCCTACGAGCAGTACTTC.

CDR3 sequence reads: CASSQGVGQGASDYGYTF. The CDR3 DNA follows: TGCGCCAGCAGCCAAGGGGTGGGACAGGGGGCGTCCGACTATGGCTACACCTTC. The chain uses TRBV4-1 and TRBJ1-2; 12 bases are shared with TRBD1. CDR1 is MGHRA, CDR2 YSYEKL, per germline. V lost 1 base and J lost 3; bases outside the gene matches: 9. The CDR3 length is 18 residues.

V is TRBV14 and J is TRBJ2-1; D might be TRBD2 (6 bases). The CDR3 is 15 residues long. V was trimmed by 4 bases and J by 10 bases, leaving 20 bases between them. CDR1 and CDR2 (germline): SGHDN, FVKESK. CDR3 loop: CASSRKRAGHTEQFF. Here the CDR3 DNA reads TGTGCCAGCAGCCGGAAGCGGGCGGGCCACACAGAGCAGTTCTTC.

This clone was counted once. Here the CDR3 reads CASSEALTSSQYF. The CDR3 DNA follows: TGTGCCAGCAGCGAGGCCCTTACTAGTTCACAGTACTTC. The chain has TRBV7-2 and TRBJ2-5, with D perhaps matching TRBD2 (5 bases). CDR1 is SGHTA and CDR2 is FQGNSA in the germline V gene. Trimming cost V 5 bases and J 11 bases, with 18 bases left between them. This CDR3 spans 13 amino acids.

This chain connects TRBV7-3 to TRBJ2-7, with D possibly being TRBD1 (5 bases). The CDR3 extends over 13 amino acids. V dropped 5 bases and J dropped 7 bases, with 15 bases sitting between them. CDR1 is SGHTA, CDR2 FQGTGA, per germline. The CDR3 nucleotides read TGTGCCAGCAGCCCAGGGCCTTTCGGGGAGCAGTACTTC. Encoded protein: CASSPGPFGEQYF.

J is TRBJ1-2 and V is TRBV7-6, with D possibly being TRBD1 (5 bases). V was clipped by 5 bases and J by 6 bases, with 13 bases between them. The CDR3 runs to 13 residues. Germline lookup yields CDR1 SGHVS and CDR2 FNYEAQ. The CDR3 DNA sequence: TGTGCCAGCAGCCTATCAGGGTTCGATGGCTACACCTTC. Its translation is CASSLSGFDGYTF.

The chain has TRBV7-8 and TRBJ2-1; D possibly corresponds to TRBD2 (5 bases). The CDR3 is made up of 14 amino acids. Germline V gene sequence: CDR1 SGHVS, CDR2 FQNEAQ. Trimming left V 5 bases short and J 9 bases short, with 17 bases between. The CDR3, as DNA: TGTGCCAGCAGCGAGAGGACTCCACCGGGTGAGCAGTTCTTC. Amino acid sequence: CASSERTPPGEQFF.

The chain uses TRBV2 and TRBJ1-2; no definite D call. The V and J ends lost 4 bases and 8 bases respectively, with 17 bases between them. Germline-derived CDR1 and CDR2 are SNHLY and FYNNEI. The CDR3 covers 14 residues. CDR3 in amino acids: CASSGEVEGRGYTF. CDR3 nucleotide sequence: TGTGCCAGCAGTGGAGAGGTGGAGGGCCGAGGCTACACCTTC.

This chain links TRBV29-1 with TRBJ2-1, with D possibly TRBD1 on 6 matching bases. CDR1 and CDR2 (germline): SQVTM, ANQGSEA. There are 16 residues in the CDR3. V lost 7 bases, J lost 4 bases, and 23 bases lay in between. The CDR3 loop reads CSAQPRQGQVYNEQFF. The CDR3 DNA reads TGCAGCGCCCAACCACGGCAGGGACAAGTTTACAATGAGCAGTTCTTC.

This clone occurred a few times. This chain connects TRBV4-2 to TRBJ1-2, with TRBD1 as a possible D gene (6 bases). Germline V gene data show CDR1 as LGHNA and CDR2 as YNFKEQ. The CDR3 runs 14 residues. With 0 bases removed from V and 12 bases from J, the gap between germline ends came to 17 bases. The CDR3 loop reads CASSQEGPTGRNTF. CDR3 nucleotides: TGTGCCAGCAGCCAAGAGGGGCCAACAGGGAGAAACACCTTC.

The V and J genes are TRBV2 and TRBJ2-7, with 8 bases lining up with TRBD1. The CDR3 runs to 12 residues. Germline V CDR1 and CDR2: SNHLY, FYNNEI. Losses at the gene ends were 7 bases for V and 6 bases for J; bases not matched to a gene: 5. The CDR3 nucleotides are TGTGCCAGCAACCGCAGGGGGCGCGAGCAGTACTTC. Amino acids: CASNRRGREQYF.

The table lists this clone with many counts. This sequence joins TRBV15 and TRBJ1-5; 8 nucleotides line up with TRBD1. CDR1 and CDR2 (germline): LNHNV, YYDKDF (reference sequence). This CDR3 has 18 amino acids. V lost 0 bases to trimming and J lost 5 bases; unmatched junction nucleotides: 12. The CDR3 sequence: CATSRDSAGQGPYQPQHF. The DNA of the CDR3 is TGTGCCACCAGCAGAGATAGTGCTGGACAGGGACCTTATCAGCCCCAGCATTTT.

In its sample, this clone was seen once. This chain connects TRBV19 to TRBJ1-3; unclear D gene. Germline V gene sequence: CDR1 LNHDA, CDR2 SQIVND (reference sequence). V was cut by 5 bases and J by 2 bases, with 4 bases left in between. The CDR3 spans 12 residues. This CDR3 reads CASSPAGNTIYF. The CDR3 DNA sequence: TGTGCCAGTAGTCCTGCTGGAAACACCATATATTTT.

The V gene is TRBV5-6, the J gene TRBJ2-5, with a possible D match to TRBD1 (6 bases). The CDR3 runs to 14 residues. The germline V gene has CDR1 SGHDT and CDR2 YYEEEE. Trimming took 2 bases from V and 2 from J, leaving 10 bases between them. As DNA, the CDR3 is TGTGCCAGCAGCTTAACGACAGGTCAAGAGACCCAGTACTTC. It yields the protein CASSLTTGQETQYF.

A single count supports this clone. The chain carries TRBV5-6 and TRBJ2-1; tentatively, D is TRBD1 (5 bases). The germline V gene encodes CDR1 SGHDT and CDR2 YYEEEE. There are 15 residues in the CDR3. V was shortened by 2 bases and J by 3 bases, with 12 bases between the two germline ends. The CDR3 DNA reads as TGTGCCAGCAGCTTAGGGGAATTTGGCTACAATGAGCAGTTCTTC. Protein product: CASSLGEFGYNEQFF. The variable domain in full, with the rest retrieved from reference TRBV5-6 and TRBJ2-1, is DAGVTQSPTHLIKTRGQQVTLRCSPKSGHDTVSWYQQALGQGPQFIFQYYEEEERQRGNFPDRFSGHQFPNYSSELNVNALLLGDSALYLCASSLGEFGYNEQFFGPGTRLTVL.

The chain uses TRBV5-4 and TRBJ2-1; 8 nucleotides match TRBD2. The V segment lost 7 bases and the J segment 7 bases; nucleotides outside the gene matches: 10. In germline, CDR1 is SGHNT, CDR2 YYREEE (reference sequence). This CDR3 is 14 amino acids long. DNA for the CDR3: TGTGCCAGCGTCCGGGGGACTAGTGGGAATGAGCAGTTCTTC. This gives the protein CASVRGTSGNEQFF.

This clone was counted between two and nine times. This rearrangement joins TRBV5-4 to TRBJ1-5; D remains unclear. Trimming removed 4 bases at V and 4 bases at J, with 9 bases between. Germline V lookup: CDR1 SGHNT, CDR2 YYREEE (reference sequence). The CDR3 has 13 residues. The CDR3 region has the DNA TGTGCCAGCAGCCCAAGCGTGAATCAGCCCCAGCATTTT. As protein: CASSPSVNQPQHF.

This chain joins TRBV7-6 and TRBJ2-5, with 9 bases aligning to TRBD1. Germline V lookup: CDR1 SGHVS, CDR2 FNYEAQ. The CDR3 has 16 residues. The ends lost 5 bases at V and 2 bases at J; junction bases unmatched: 9. The CDR3, as DNA: TGTGCCAGCAGCCCCGGACAGGGGCAAGGGCAAGAGACCCAGTACTTC. Residues: CASSPGQGQGQETQYF.

The genes are TRBV19 and TRBJ2-7; 8 bases match TRBD1. CDR1 is LNHDA and CDR2 is SQIVND in the germline V gene (reference sequence). Germline trimming cut 6 bases from V and 4 bases from J; bases unmatched to any gene: 8. There are 14 residues in the CDR3. CDR3 protein: CASSLRDRRYEQYF. The CDR3 nucleotides are TGTGCCAGTAGCCTCCGGGACAGGAGATACGAGCAGTACTTC.

This sequence joins TRBV5-1 and TRBJ2-1; 14 bases fit TRBD2. The CDR3 is made up of 18 amino acids. The junction had 10 bases not matched to a gene; V was cut back by 4 bases and J by 4 bases. Germline loops: CDR1 SGHRS, CDR2 YFSETQ. Here the CDR3 reads CASSPAGLAGALYNEQFF. As DNA, the CDR3 is TGCGCCAGCAGCCCCGCGGGACTAGCGGGAGCGTTGTACAATGAGCAGTTCTTC.

V is TRBV2 and J is TRBJ2-2; 7 positions match TRBD2. Germline V gives CDR1 SNHLY, CDR2 FYNNEI. The CDR3 totals 16 residues. V shed 8 bases and J 0 bases; nucleotides not matched to a gene: 9. DNA of the CDR3: TGTGCCAGCCTTACCCGGAGCGGGGCGAACACCGGGGAGCTGTTTTTT. Protein product: CASLTRSGANTGELFF.